This T cell receptor beta chain was documented in a study of response to subunit inactivated influenza vaccine. CDR3 size: 14 residues. Germline CDR1 reads SGDLS; CDR2 reads YYNGEE. V shed 0 bases, J shed 9 bases, and the junction held 6 bases outside the gene matches. Remarks on this clonotype: Its cognate antigen is unknown.

MiXCR, run by TCRdb on the RT-PCR reads, gives a single entry per CDR3 protein. The data show about half a million distinct CDR3 sequences, approximately 7.7% seen once. Overall study findings and caveats: The study's authors posited that every seasonal influenza vaccination enlists few new T cells.

This sample comprised PBMCs from blood, obtained around 25 months after vaccination. The source is a man between 50 and 70 years old who received an inactivated influenza vaccine. V usage is TRBV9 and J usage is TRBJ2-1, with 7 bases aligning to TRBD2. CDR3 DNA: TGTGCCAGCAGCGTAGAGGCTAGCGGAATTGAGCAGTTCTTC. Residues: CASSVEASGIEQFF.